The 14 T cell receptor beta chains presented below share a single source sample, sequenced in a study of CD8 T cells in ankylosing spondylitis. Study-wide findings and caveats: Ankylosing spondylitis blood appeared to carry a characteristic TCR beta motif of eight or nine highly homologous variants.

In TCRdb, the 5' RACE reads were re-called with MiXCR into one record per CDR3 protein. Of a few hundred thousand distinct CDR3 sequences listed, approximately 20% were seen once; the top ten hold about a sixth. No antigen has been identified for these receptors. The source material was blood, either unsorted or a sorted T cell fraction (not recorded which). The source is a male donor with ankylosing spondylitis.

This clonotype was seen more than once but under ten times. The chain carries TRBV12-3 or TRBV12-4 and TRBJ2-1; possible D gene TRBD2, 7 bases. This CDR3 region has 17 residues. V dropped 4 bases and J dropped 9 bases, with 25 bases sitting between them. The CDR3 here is CASSWLLGGGQDGEQFF. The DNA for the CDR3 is TGTGCCAGCAGTTGGCTCCTTGGGGGGGGGCAAGACGGTGAGCAGTTCTTC.

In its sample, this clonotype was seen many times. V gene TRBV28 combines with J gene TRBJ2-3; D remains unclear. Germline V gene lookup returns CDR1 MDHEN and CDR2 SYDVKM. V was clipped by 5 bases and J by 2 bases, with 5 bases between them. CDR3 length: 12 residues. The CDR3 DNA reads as TGTGCCAGCAGTCCGCACACAGATACGCAGTATTTT. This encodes CASSPHTDTQYF.

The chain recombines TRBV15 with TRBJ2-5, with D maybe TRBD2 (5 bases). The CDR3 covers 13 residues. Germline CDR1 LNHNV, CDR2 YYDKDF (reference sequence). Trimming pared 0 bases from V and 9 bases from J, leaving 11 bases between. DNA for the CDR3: TGTGCCACCAGCAGAGATCGGGTCGGGGCCCAGTACTTC. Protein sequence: CATSRDRVGAQYF.

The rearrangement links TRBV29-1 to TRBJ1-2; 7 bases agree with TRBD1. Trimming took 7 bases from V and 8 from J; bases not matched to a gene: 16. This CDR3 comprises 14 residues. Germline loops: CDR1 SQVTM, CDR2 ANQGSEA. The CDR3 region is CSGGGDSAVEGYTF. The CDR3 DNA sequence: TGCAGCGGGGGCGGGGACAGCGCCGTTGAGGGCTACACCTTC.

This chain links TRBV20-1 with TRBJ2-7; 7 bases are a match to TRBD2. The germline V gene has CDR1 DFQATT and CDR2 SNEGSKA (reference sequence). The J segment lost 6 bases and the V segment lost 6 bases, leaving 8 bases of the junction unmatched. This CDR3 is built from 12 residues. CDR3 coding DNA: TGCAGTGCCCCGCCTTCGGGGGGCGAGCAGTACTTC. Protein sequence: CSAPPSGGEQYF.

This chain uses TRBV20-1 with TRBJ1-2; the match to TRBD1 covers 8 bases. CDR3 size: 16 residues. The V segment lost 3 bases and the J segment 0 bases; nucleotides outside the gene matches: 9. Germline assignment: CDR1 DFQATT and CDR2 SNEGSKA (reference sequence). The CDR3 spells CSASRQGSPANYGYTF. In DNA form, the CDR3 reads TGCAGTGCTAGCCGACAGGGGTCCCCTGCTAACTATGGCTACACCTTC.

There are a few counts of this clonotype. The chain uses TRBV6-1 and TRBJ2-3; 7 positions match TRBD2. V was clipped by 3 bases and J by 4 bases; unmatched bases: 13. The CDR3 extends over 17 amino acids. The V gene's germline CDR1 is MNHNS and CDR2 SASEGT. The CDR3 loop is CASSDRTSDWDSDTQYF. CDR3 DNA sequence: TGTGCCAGCAGTGACCGGACTAGTGATTGGGATTCAGATACGCAGTATTTT.

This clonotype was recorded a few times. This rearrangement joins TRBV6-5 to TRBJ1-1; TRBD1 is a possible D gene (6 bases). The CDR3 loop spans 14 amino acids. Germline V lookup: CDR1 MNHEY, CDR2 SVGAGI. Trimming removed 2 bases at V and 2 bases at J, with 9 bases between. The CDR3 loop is CASSYQQGNTEAFF. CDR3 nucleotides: TGTGCCAGCAGTTACCAACAGGGTAACACTGAAGCTTTCTTT.

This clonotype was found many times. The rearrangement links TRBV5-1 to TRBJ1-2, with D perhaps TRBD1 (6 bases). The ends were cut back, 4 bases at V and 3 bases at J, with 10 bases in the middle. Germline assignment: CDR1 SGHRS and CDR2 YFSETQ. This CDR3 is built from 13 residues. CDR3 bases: TGCGCCAGCAGCGTGGACAGCCACTATGGCTACACCTTC. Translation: CASSVDSHYGYTF. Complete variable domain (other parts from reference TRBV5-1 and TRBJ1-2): KAGVTQTPRYLIKTRGQQVTLSCSPISGHRSVSWYQQTPGQGLQFLFEYFSETQRNKGNFPGRFSGRQFSNSRSEMNVSTLELGDSALYLCASSVDSHYGYTFGSGTRLTVV.

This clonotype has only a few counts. CDR3 DNA sequence: TGCAGTGCTAGAGTTTCCCATTCCTACGAGCAGTACTTC. Translation gives CSARVSHSYEQYF. The V gene is TRBV20-1, the J gene TRBJ2-7; D is uncertain. The CDR3 consists of 13 residues. Germline CDR1 is DFQATT and CDR2 is SNEGSKA (reference sequence). Trimming pared 1 base from V and 1 base from J, leaving 8 bases between.

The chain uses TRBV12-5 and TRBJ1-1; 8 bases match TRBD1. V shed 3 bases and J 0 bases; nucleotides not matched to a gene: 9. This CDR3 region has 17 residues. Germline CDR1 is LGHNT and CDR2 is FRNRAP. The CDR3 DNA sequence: TGTGCTAGTGGTTTTGCCGTGACAGGGGCGATGAACACTGAAGCTTTCTTT. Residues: CASGFAVTGAMNTEAFF.

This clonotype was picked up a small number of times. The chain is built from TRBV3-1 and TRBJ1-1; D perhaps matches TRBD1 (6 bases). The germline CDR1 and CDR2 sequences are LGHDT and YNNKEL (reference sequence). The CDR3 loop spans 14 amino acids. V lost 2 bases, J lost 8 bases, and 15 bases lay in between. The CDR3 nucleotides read TGTGCCAGCAGCCAATCCTACAGGACAGTCGAAGCTTTCTTT. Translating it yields CASSQSYRTVEAFF.

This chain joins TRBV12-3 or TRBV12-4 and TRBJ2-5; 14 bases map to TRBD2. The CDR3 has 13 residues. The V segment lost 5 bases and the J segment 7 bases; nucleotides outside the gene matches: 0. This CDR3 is CASSGTSGGTQYF. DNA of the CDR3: TGTGCCAGCAGTGGGACTAGCGGGGGGACCCAGTACTTC.

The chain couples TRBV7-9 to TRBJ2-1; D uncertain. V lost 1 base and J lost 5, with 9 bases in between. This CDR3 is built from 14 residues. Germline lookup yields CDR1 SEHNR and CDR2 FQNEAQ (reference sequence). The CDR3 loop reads CASSLGVQNNEQFF. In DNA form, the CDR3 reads TGTGCCAGCAGCTTAGGGGTTCAGAACAATGAGCAGTTCTTC.